These 3 T cell receptor beta chains share one sample of origin, sequenced in a study of blood T cell repertoires in COVID-19. This table comes from immunoSEQ multiplex PCR, and its TCRdb copy is limited to in-frame clones, with some not included. The table lists just over 650,000 clones, just under 90% of them singletons, with 0.2% to 0.3% in the top ten. Input material: peripheral blood. All receptors derive from a young woman with acute or convalescent COVID-19.

The chain joins TRBV30 to TRBJ2-1, with D perhaps TRBD1 (5 bases). Deletions cut 0 bases from V and 10 bases from J, with 13 bases between. The CDR3 covers 13 residues. Germline CDR1 is GTSNPN and CDR2 is SVGIG (reference sequence). CDR3: CAWSVVFSGEQFF. The CDR3 bases are TGTGCCTGGAGTGTAGTGTTCTCAGGGGAGCAGTTCTTC.

The chain uses TRBV7-9 and TRBJ2-7, with 10 nucleotides matching TRBD1. Germline trimming cut 1 base from V and 5 bases from J; bases unmatched to any gene: 5. Germline-derived CDR1 and CDR2 are SEHNR and FQNEAQ (reference sequence). The CDR3 is made up of 15 amino acids. Here the CDR3 reads CASSLGGTGDHEQYF. In DNA form, the CDR3 reads TGTGCCAGCAGCTTAGGGGGGACAGGGGACCACGAGCAGTACTTC. Full variable domain (missing parts from reference TRBV7-9 and TRBJ2-7): DTGVSQNPRHKITKRGQNVTFRCDPISEHNRLYWYRQTLGQGPEFLTYFQNEAQLEKSRLLSDRFSAERPKGSFSTLEIQRTEQGDSAMYLCASSLGGTGDHEQYFGPGTRLTVT.

The CDR3 loop reads CASSLDYTDTQYF. The CDR3 DNA reads TGTGCCAGCAGTTTGGACTACACAGATACGCAGTATTTT. The rearrangement links TRBV27 to TRBJ2-3; weak D call: TRBD2 (6 bases). The CDR3 has 13 residues. The ends were cut back, 3 bases at V and 2 bases at J, with 6 bases in the middle. Germline CDR1 MNHEY, CDR2 SMNVEV (reference sequence).